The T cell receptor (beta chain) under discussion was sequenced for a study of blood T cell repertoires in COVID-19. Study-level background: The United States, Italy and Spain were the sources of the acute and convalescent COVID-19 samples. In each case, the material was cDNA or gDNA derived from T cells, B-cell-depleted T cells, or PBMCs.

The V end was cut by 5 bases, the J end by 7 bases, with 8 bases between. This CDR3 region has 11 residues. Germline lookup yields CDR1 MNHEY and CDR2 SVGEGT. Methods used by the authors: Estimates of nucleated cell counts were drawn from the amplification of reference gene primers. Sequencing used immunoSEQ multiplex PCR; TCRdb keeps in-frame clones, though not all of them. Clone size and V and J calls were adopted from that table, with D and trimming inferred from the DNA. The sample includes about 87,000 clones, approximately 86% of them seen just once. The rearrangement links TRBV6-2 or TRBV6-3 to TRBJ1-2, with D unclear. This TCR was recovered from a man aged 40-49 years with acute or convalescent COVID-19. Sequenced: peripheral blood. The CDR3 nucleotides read TGTGCCAGCAGTCCAGGTCGTGGCTACACCTTC. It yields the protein CASSPGRGYTF.